This T cell receptor (beta chain) was obtained from a study of blood T cell repertoires in COVID-19. Study in general: The study drew acute and convalescent COVID-19 samples from the United States, Italy and Spain. In each case, the material was cDNA or gDNA derived from T cells, B-cell-depleted T cells, or PBMCs.

Under the authors' procedure: Estimates of nucleated cell counts were drawn from the amplification of reference gene primers. Libraries were prepared by immunoSEQ multiplex PCR; TCRdb keeps only in-frame clonotypes and omits some of them. That table furnishes V, J and clone size, whereas the DNA furnished D and trimming. The data hold 170,000 or so clones, with 80% to 90% observed a single time. The CDR3 contains 17 residues. In germline, CDR1 is PRHDT, CDR2 FYEKMQ (reference sequence). The V segment lost 5 bases and the J segment 7 bases; nucleotides outside the gene matches: 19. The chain is built from TRBV13 and TRBJ1-2; 7 bases are shared with TRBD1. This clonotype was sampled from a man younger than 35 who had recovered from COVID-19. The sample consisted of peripheral blood. The CDR3, as DNA: TGTGCCAGCAGCCCACCAAGGGCGACAGGGTGGGAGGCTGGCTACACCTTC. Translation: CASSPPRATGWEAGYTF.